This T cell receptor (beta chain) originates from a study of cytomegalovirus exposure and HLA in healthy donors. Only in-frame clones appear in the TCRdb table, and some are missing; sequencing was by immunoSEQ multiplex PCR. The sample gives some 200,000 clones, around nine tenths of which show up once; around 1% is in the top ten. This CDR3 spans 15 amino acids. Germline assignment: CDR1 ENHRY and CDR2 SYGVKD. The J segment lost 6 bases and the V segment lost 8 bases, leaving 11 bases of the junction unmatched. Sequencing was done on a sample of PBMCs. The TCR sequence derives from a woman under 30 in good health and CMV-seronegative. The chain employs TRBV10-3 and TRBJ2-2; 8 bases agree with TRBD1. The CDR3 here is CAIFPGQERSGELFF. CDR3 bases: TGTGCCATCTTCCCGGGACAGGAACGCTCCGGGGAGCTGTTTTTT.